A selection of T cell receptor beta chains follows, all from one sample in a study of T cells in Graves' hyperthyroidism and ophthalmopathy. TCRdb used MiXCR to reprocess the multiplex PCR reads, holding one entry per CDR3 protein. Of about 400,000 distinct CDR3 sequences listed, around an eighth were seen once; the top ten hold approximately 27%. Source material: blood. These receptors were taken from a man over 45 with Graves' ophthalmopathy. Each CDR3 is given with its conserved first and last residue. The D gene is left open where the match is weak. Only part of the rows carry a size: once, few, many, or a class if the clone is expanded.

CDR3 length | D gene | J gene | clone size | V gene | CDR3 DNA | CDR3 protein
14 | TRBD1 | TRBJ2-5 | once | TRBV5-1 | TGCGCCAGCAGCTTACAGGGGGTTCAAGAGACCCAGTACTTC | CASSLQGVQETQYF
16 | . | TRBJ2-2 | many | TRBV11-2 | TGTGCCAGCAGCATTAGGGTCCCGGTAAACACCGGGGAGCTGTTTTTT | CASSIRVPVNTGELFF
17 | . | TRBJ2-1 | . | TRBV4-1 | TGCGCCAGCAGCCGAGCGACTCTCGCTAGCTGGGTTAATGAGCAGTTCTTC | CASSRATLASWVNEQFF
13 | TRBD1 | TRBJ2-7 | many | TRBV10-2 | TGCGCCAGCACATGGACAGGGGCCTACGAGCAGTACTTC | CASTWTGAYEQYF
16 | TRBD2 | TRBJ2-2 | many | TRBV7-3 | TGTGCCAGCAGCCCAGGGACTAGCGGTTACACCGGGGAGCTGTTTTTT | CASSPGTSGYTGELFF
15 | TRBD2 | TRBJ2-1 | . | TRBV20-1 | TGCAGTGCTAGAGTTAGCGGGAGCCCGGGTGCTGAGCAGTTCTTC | CSARVSGSPGAEQFF
18 | . | TRBJ2-2 | few | TRBV7-6 | TGTGCCAGCAGCTTGTCGCGGACTCAACCTCGTTTTACCGGGGAGCTGTTTTTT | CASSLSRTQPRFTGELFF
16 | . | TRBJ2-3 | many | TRBV3-1 | TGTGCCAGCAGCCAACCGGGACTTCCTCCCCCAGATACGCAGTATTTT | CASSQPGLPPPDTQYF
18 | TRBD1 | TRBJ2-1 | . | TRBV14 | TGTGCCAGCAGCCAAGTTTTGTTTCAGGGGGTCGCCTACAATGAGCAGTTCTTC | CASSQVLFQGVAYNEQFF
13 | . | TRBJ2-7 | many | TRBV7-9 | TGTGCCAGCAGTGTCGGGGGCGGGCTGGAGCAGTACTTC | CASSVGGGLEQYF
14 | TRBD1 | TRBJ2-7 | few | TRBV7-9 | TGTGCCAGCACCTTACAGGGGGCCCCCTACGAGCAGTACTTC | CASTLQGAPYEQYF
15 | . | TRBJ1-2 | few | TRBV12-3/TRBV12-4 | TGTGCCAGCAGATATAAAGGCGGGACAAACTATGGCTACACCTTC | CASRYKGGTNYGYTF
12 | . | TRBJ2-1 | many | TRBV20-1 | TGCAGTGCTAGATTATTTGGGGGTGAGCAGTTCTTC | CSARLFGGEQFF
16 | . | TRBJ2-3 | few | TRBV4-2 | TGTGCCAGCAGCCAGGTGGCGAGCGGCTTCACAGATACGCAGTATTTT | CASSQVASGFTDTQYF
12 | . | TRBJ1-2 | few | TRBV19 | TGTGCCAGCAGGGACAATGACTATGGCTACACCTTC | CASRDNDYGYTF
15 | TRBD2 | TRBJ2-1 | many | TRBV12-3/TRBV12-4 | TGTGCCAGCAGTTCCTCGGGACTAGCAATTTATGAGCAGTTCTTC | CASSSSGLAIYEQFF
11 | . | TRBJ2-1 | few | TRBV15 | TGTGCCACCAGCAGACAGGGTAGGGGGTTCTTC | CATSRQGRGFF
16 | TRBD2 | TRBJ2-2 | . | TRBV7-9 | TGTGCCAGCAGCTTCCTGACTAGCGGGAGTATCGGGGAGCTGTTTTTT | CASSFLTSGSIGELFF
15 | . | TRBJ2-7 | many | TRBV6-1 | TGTGCCAGCAGTGAGTCCAGGGCGAACTCCTACGAGCAGTACTTC | CASSESRANSYEQYF
14 | TRBD2 | TRBJ2-5 | . | TRBV6-1 | TGTGCCAGCGGCTCCGGGACTAGCGGTGAGACCCAGTACTTC | CASGSGTSGETQYF
12 | TRBD1 | TRBJ1-2 | many | TRBV30 | TGTGCCTGCCAGACAGGGAACTATGGCTACACCTTC | CACQTGNYGYTF
15 | . | TRBJ2-5 | many | TRBV18 | TGTGCCAGCTCACCATTGGCTGCTCTAGGAGAGACCCAGTACTTC | CASSPLAALGETQYF
17 | TRBD2 | TRBJ2-3 | many | TRBV2 | TGTGCCAGCAGTTCCTCCTCGGGACTAGCGAGGACAGATACGCAGTATTTT | CASSSSSGLARTDTQYF
13 | TRBD2 | TRBJ2-3 | many | TRBV5-6 | TGTGCCAGCCTCTTCCCGGGAGGAGATACGCAGTATTTT | CASLFPGGDTQYF
13 | TRBD1 | TRBJ2-1 | many | TRBV11-3 | TGTGCCAGCAGCCGGGGACAGGCGAATGAGCAGTTCTTC | CASSRGQANEQFF
15 | . | TRBJ2-1 | many | TRBV11-3 | TGTGCCAGCAGCTTAGATGCGGCCAGGAGGAATGAGCAGTTCTTC | CASSLDAARRNEQFF
15 | TRBD2 | TRBJ2-1 | many | TRBV2 | TGTGCCAGCAGTGAAACTTCCGCGGGAGCTGGTGAGCAGTTCTTC | CASSETSAGAGEQFF
11 | . | TRBJ2-1 | few | TRBV19 | TGTGCCAGTAGTGCTCCAAATGAGCAGTTCTTC | CASSAPNEQFF
14 | . | TRBJ1-2 | . | TRBV19 | TGTGCCAGTAGACAAGACAGCACTAACTATGGCTACACCTTC | CASRQDSTNYGYTF
18 | TRBD2 | TRBJ2-1 | . | TRBV7-2 | TGTGCCAGCAGCTTACCGGGACTAGCGGGAGGCCCCTACAATGAGCAGTTCTTC | CASSLPGLAGGPYNEQFF
13 | . | TRBJ2-1 | few | TRBV20-1 | TGCAGTGCGGGGAGACTAGTTTCGCATGAGCAGTTCTTC | CSAGRLVSHEQFF
13 | . | TRBJ2-3 | many | TRBV29-1 | TGCAGCGTTGAACGGGACCATAGAGATACGCAGTATTTT | CSVERDHRDTQYF
13 | . | TRBJ2-5 | . | TRBV7-2 | TGTGCCAGCAGCTGGGCGAGGGAAGAGACCCAGTACTTC | CASSWAREETQYF
13 | TRBD1 | TRBJ2-7 | many | TRBV10-3 | TGTGCCATCAGTCGGGACAGTAGATACGAGCAGTACTTC | CAISRDSRYEQYF
14 | . | TRBJ1-1 | . | TRBV6-1 | TGTGCCAGCAGTGAACTTGGCAAGGCCACTGAAGCTTTCTTT | CASSELGKATEAFF
14 | . | TRBJ1-1 | . | TRBV7-9 | TGTGCCAGCAGCTTAGACGGGGGGCCGGATGAAGCTTTCTTT | CASSLDGGPDEAFF
10 | . | TRBJ2-3 | . | TRBV28 | TGTGCCAGCCATGGTGATACGCAGTATTTT | CASHGDTQYF
14 | . | TRBJ1-2 | many | TRBV2 | TGTGCCAGCAGTGTAAGAAAGGGATACTATGGCTACACCTTC | CASSVRKGYYGYTF
14 | . | TRBJ2-1 | many | TRBV7-8 | TGTGCCAGCAGCTTAGTTGTCTCCTACAATGAGCAGTTCTTC | CASSLVVSYNEQFF
18 | TRBD2 | TRBJ2-7 | many | TRBV12-3/TRBV12-4 | TGTGCCAGCAGCCCTACTTTTGGGAGTAGCGGGGGCTCCTACGAGCAGTACTTC | CASSPTFGSSGGSYEQYF
13 | TRBD2 | TRBJ2-1 | few | TRBV29-1 | TGCAGCATTGAAGCGGGAGCCTGGAATGAGCAGTTCTTC | CSIEAGAWNEQFF
13 | . | TRBJ2-2 | few | TRBV6-1 | TGTGCCATCGGTAGAGAGAACACCGGGGAGCTGTTTTTT | CAIGRENTGELFF
14 | . | TRBJ1-6 | once | TRBV24-1 | TGTGCCACCAGTGCGGGGGCCGGCAATTCACCCCTCCACTTT | CATSAGAGNSPLHF
16 | TRBD2 | TRBJ2-1 | . | TRBV28 | TGTGCCAGCAACCCACGCGGGACTAGCGGGAGGCTTGAGCAGTTCTTC | CASNPRGTSGRLEQFF
14 | . | TRBJ2-3 | many | TRBV27 | TGTGCCAGCAGTTTGAACACAATGAGGGATACGCAGTATTTT | CASSLNTMRDTQYF
12 | . | TRBJ1-1 | . | TRBV9 | TGTGCCAGTAAAGGGGCGAACACTGAAGCTTTCTTT | CASKGANTEAFF
12 | TRBD2 | TRBJ2-7 | few | TRBV10-3 | TGTGCCGTCGGGACTAGCGGGGGCGAGCAGTACTTC | CAVGTSGGEQYF
15 | . | TRBJ1-1 | many | TRBV5-1 | TGCGCCAGCAGCTCGGAAACTCGGCGGTACACTGAAGCTTTCTTT | CASSSETRRYTEAFF
13 | . | TRBJ1-6 | many | TRBV7-2 | TGTGCCAGCAGCTCTCCCAATAATTCACCCCTCCACTTT | CASSSPNNSPLHF
13 | . | TRBJ1-1 | . | TRBV29-1 | TGCAGCGTAGCAGACACCTTGAACACTGAAGCTTTCTTT | CSVADTLNTEAFF
14 | . | TRBJ1-2 | many | TRBV4-1 | TGCGCCAGCAGCCAAAATATGGGGTCCTATGGCTACACCTTC | CASSQNMGSYGYTF
14 | . | TRBJ1-6 | many | TRBV5-6 | TGTGCCAGCAGCTCCACAGGGATCGGTTCACCCCTCCACTTT | CASSSTGIGSPLHF
15 | . | TRBJ1-1 | many | TRBV5-1 | TGCGCCAGCAGCTTTTATCCGGAAATGAACACTGAAGCTTTCTTT | CASSFYPEMNTEAFF
15 | . | TRBJ2-7 | many | TRBV18 | TGTGCCAGCTCACCCAGGGTCAATAAAATCTACGAGCAGTACTTC | CASSPRVNKIYEQYF
12 | TRBD1 | TRBJ2-5 | . | TRBV29-1 | TGCAGCGAACAGGGGTCTGGGGAGACCCAGTACTTC | CSEQGSGETQYF
17 | TRBD2 | TRBJ2-1 | . | TRBV10-3 | TGTGCCATCAGCTTCGGACTAGCGGGAGTGTTAAGGAATGAGCAGTTCTTC | CAISFGLAGVLRNEQFF
12 | . | TRBJ1-1 | many | TRBV29-1 | TGCAGCGCTAGGACCGGGCATGTTGAAGCTTTCTTT | CSARTGHVEAFF